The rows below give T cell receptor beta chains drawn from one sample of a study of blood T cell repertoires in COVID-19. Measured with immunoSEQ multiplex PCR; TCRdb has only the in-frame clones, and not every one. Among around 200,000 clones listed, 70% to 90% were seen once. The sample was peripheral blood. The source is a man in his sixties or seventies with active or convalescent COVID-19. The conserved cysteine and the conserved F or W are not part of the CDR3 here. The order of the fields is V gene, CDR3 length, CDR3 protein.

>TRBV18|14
ASSQLPGSGENIQY
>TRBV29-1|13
SVVRGLAVTGELF
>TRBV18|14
ASSRDRVGSNQPQH
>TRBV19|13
ASSIVPGQTYEQY
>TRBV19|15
ASRSPGLAGTKNIQY
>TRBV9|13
ASSVAGGPGQPQH
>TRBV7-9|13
ASSSYKGWNTEAF
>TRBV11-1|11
ASSRIPRDEQF
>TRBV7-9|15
ASSLEVRQGSYNEQF
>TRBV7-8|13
ASSLTLADTGELF
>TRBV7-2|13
ASSHRGINTGELF
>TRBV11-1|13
ASSWTGGLNTEAF
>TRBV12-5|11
ASGYTGVLGYT
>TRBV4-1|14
ASSQAGTRASYGYT
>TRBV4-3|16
ASSQEALAGGPGETQY
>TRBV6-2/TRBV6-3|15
ASSYSVQDPRTDTQY
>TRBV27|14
ASSQGRGGNYNEQF
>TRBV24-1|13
ATSDPGTSATAQY
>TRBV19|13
ASNQREAPYNEQF
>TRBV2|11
AGGTDSNQPQH
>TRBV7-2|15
ASSLDVRDTADSPLH
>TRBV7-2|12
ASSSTGYPRESF
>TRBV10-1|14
ASSDEGTGSGETQY
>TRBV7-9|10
ASSLAQVPQY
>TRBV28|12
ASSLGQGIYGYT
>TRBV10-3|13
AISAREGGENTIY
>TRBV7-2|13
ASSLGGTLSYEQY
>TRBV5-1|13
ASSLVQGRTGELF
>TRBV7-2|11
ASSLTGRQPQH
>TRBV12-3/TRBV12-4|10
ASSLTGSEQF
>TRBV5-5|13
ASSATDHSNQPQH
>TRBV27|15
ASSSRQYINSNQPQH
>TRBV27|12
ASSLGLADNEQF
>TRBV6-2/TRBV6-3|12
ASSLRQGATEAF
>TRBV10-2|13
ASRGGDSYNSPLH
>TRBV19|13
ASRRLDLNTGELF
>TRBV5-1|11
ASSYTPGEGYT
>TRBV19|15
ASSTPRTSGGSYEQY
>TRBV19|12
ASSSDSGNQPQH
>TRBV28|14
ASSLSPPQGNQPQH
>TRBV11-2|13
ASSLASGSFYEQY
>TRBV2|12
ASRVGQANQPQH
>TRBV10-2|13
ASRPGTGAYYEQY
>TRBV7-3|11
ASSLVMNTEAF
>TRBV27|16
ASVDRRTSGDVPGTQY
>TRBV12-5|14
ASGIGGTGLRETQY
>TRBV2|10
ASSNGPTEAF
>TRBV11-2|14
ASSPSRSSGTYEQY
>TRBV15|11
ATAPGRRSPLH
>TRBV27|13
ASSPGGLSNQPQH